This T cell receptor beta chain appears in the sequencing data of a study of cytomegalovirus exposure and HLA in healthy donors. This clone showed up just once. CDR3 length: 15 amino acids. CDR1 KGHSH and CDR2 LQKENI come from the germline V gene. V trimming: 3 bases; J trimming: 0 bases; junction bases outside the gene matches: 1. Researchers ran the PCR with 60 Vbeta and 13 Jbeta primers. Here immunoSEQ multiplex PCR was the method, and the copy in TCRdb shows in-frame clones only, minus some. This table has around 300,000 clones, about 83% appearing once. The chain uses TRBV18 and TRBJ1-1; 10 bases are a match to TRBD1. The sequence was collected from a middle-aged woman in good health and CMV-seropositive. Material: PBMCs. The CDR3 here is CASSPGTGVNTEAFF. CDR3 coding DNA: TGTGCCAGCTCACCTGGGACAGGGGTGAACACTGAAGCTTTCTTT.